A single sample is the source of the 10 T cell receptor beta chains below, sequenced in a study of blood T cell repertoires in COVID-19. Here immunoSEQ multiplex PCR was the method, and the copy in TCRdb shows in-frame clones only, minus some. The repertoire holds approximately 52,000 clones, with under 95% as singletons. Sequencing was done on a sample of peripheral blood. The receptors originated from a middle-aged man with acute or convalescent COVID-19.

The gene calls are TRBV5-1 and TRBJ1-4; 9 positions match TRBD1. This CDR3 comprises 16 residues. Trimming removed 3 bases from V and 1 base from J; junction bases left unmatched: 4. Germline V gene data show CDR1 as SGHRS and CDR2 as YFSETQ. CDR3: CASSWDRDRTNEKLFF. The CDR3 DNA is TGCGCCAGCAGCTGGGACAGGGACCGAACTAATGAAAAACTGTTTTTT.

The V call is TRBV11-2, the J call TRBJ2-5; 7 bases map to TRBD2. CDR1 and CDR2 from the germline V gene are SGHAT and FQNNGV. The CDR3 runs to 14 residues. The junction had 8 bases not matched to a gene; V was cut back by 5 bases and J by 5 bases. The chain's CDR3 is CASSQGTSVETQYF. The CDR3 DNA is TGTGCCAGCAGCCAAGGTACTAGCGTCGAGACCCAGTACTTC.

V gene TRBV9 combines with J gene TRBJ1-4, with 8 bases lining up with TRBD1. The CDR3 has 16 amino acids. Germline lookup yields CDR1 SGDLS and CDR2 YYNGEE. The J segment lost 6 bases and the V segment lost 0 bases, leaving 7 bases of the junction unmatched. The CDR3 nucleotides are TGTGCCAGCAGCGTAGCTCCCGGACAGGGTCATGAAAAACTGTTTTTT. Amino acids: CASSVAPGQGHEKLFF.

The chain recombines TRBV19 with TRBJ2-1; D call uncertain. With 7 bases removed from V and 0 bases from J, the gap between germline ends came to 25 bases. Per the germline V gene, CDR1 is LNHDA and CDR2 is SQIVND (reference sequence). The length of the CDR3 is 19 residues. As DNA, the CDR3 is TGTGCCAGTACCGACGGGTCGGATGGCCCAGTTAGCTCCTACAATGAGCAGTTCTTC. It is translated as CASTDGSDGPVSSYNEQFF.

The CDR3 DNA sequence: TGTGCCATCAGGAGGGAAGCGAACACTGAAGCTTTCTTT. Translation: CAIRREANTEAFF. The chain combines TRBV6-6 with TRBJ1-1; D gene unclear. The CDR3 sequence is 13 residues long. Germline assignment: CDR1 MNHNY and CDR2 SVGAGI (reference sequence). Trimming shortened V by 10 bases and J by 1 base, and 13 bases separated the two germline ends.

This clone is a singleton in its sample. This chain links TRBV19 with TRBJ1-2, with TRBD1 as a possible D gene (5 bases). Trimming shortened V by 6 bases and J by 0 bases, and 14 bases separated the two germline ends. CDR1 is LNHDA and CDR2 is SQIVND in the germline V gene (reference sequence). This CDR3 comprises 15 residues. The CDR3 DNA reads as TGTGCCAGTAGCGCCCTGGGGCCCGCTAACTATGGCTACACCTTC. Protein product: CASSALGPANYGYTF.

The V and J genes are TRBV6-6 and TRBJ2-3, with 9 bases matching TRBD2. From germline, CDR1 is MNHNY and CDR2 SVGAGI (reference sequence). The J segment lost 3 bases and the V segment lost 5 bases, leaving 12 bases of the junction unmatched. The CDR3 is 17 residues long. CDR3 sequence reads: CASSLSILAGSTDTQYF. CDR3 nucleotides: TGTGCCAGCAGTCTCTCGATCCTAGCGGGATCTACAGATACGCAGTATTTT.

This chain uses TRBV3-1 (or the pseudogene TRBV3-2) with TRBJ2-3; 7 bases align to TRBD2. The ends lost 6 bases at V and 2 bases at J; junction bases unmatched: 11. The CDR3 sequence is 16 residues long. From germline, CDR1 is LGHDT and CDR2 YNNKEL (reference sequence). As DNA, the CDR3 is TGTGCCAGCAGTCGCTCCGGGACTATCCTCACAGATACGCAGTATTTT. As protein: CASSRSGTILTDTQYF.

J is TRBJ1-2 and V is TRBV5-6; TRBD1 agrees at 11 bases. V lost 3 bases and J lost 6; bases outside the gene matches: 10. CDR1 and CDR2 from the germline V gene are SGHDT and YYEEEE. CDR3 length: 16 amino acids. The CDR3 bases are TGTGCCAGCAGCTCAACGGACGGACAGGGGGCTGATGGCTACACCTTC. Encoded protein: CASSSTDGQGADGYTF. Full variable domain (remainder filled in from reference TRBV5-6 and TRBJ1-2): DAGVTQSPTHLIKTRGQQVTLRCSPKSGHDTVSWYQQALGQGPQFIFQYYEEEERQRGNFPDRFSGHQFPNYSSELNVNALLLGDSALYLCASSSTDGQGADGYTFGSGTRLTVV.

V usage is TRBV5-1 and J usage is TRBJ2-7; 9 bases fit TRBD1. The CDR3 has 18 amino acids. The germline gives CDR1 SGHRS, CDR2 YFSETQ. J lost 4 bases, V lost 4 bases, and 18 bases had no gene match. The CDR3 protein is CASSLMSASGQGFYEQYF. The CDR3, as DNA: TGCGCCAGCAGCCTGATGTCCGCTTCAGGACAGGGGTTTTACGAGCAGTACTTC.